These 29 T cell receptor beta chains share one sample of origin, sequenced in a study of blood T cells in healthy people across ages. Next came a second PCR, run for about 7 to 12 cycles, which used a sample-barcoded 5' primer along with a J-beta primer mix. TCRdb re-derived calls from the 5' RACE reads in MiXCR, one entry per CDR3 protein. The data show 1.8 million or so distinct CDR3 sequences, with more than 35% seen just once and about 21% held by the top ten. The sequencing input was blood. The source of these receptors is a human donor in good health.

This clonotype was detected only a few times. The V and J genes are TRBV29-1 and TRBJ2-4; no firm D call. Judging by the DNA end, TRBJ2-5 fits better; the J call may be wrong. This CDR3 is built from 11 residues. Germline CDR1 SQVTM, CDR2 ANQGSEA. CDR3 sequence: CSVELGQTQYF. The CDR3 DNA sequence: TGCAGCGTTGAATTAGGGCAGACCCAGTACTTC.

This clonotype was detected only a few times. This rearrangement joins TRBV3-1 to TRBJ2-5; 8 bases agree with TRBD2. V lost 0 bases, J lost 5 bases, and 8 bases stayed unmatched. Germline V gene lookup returns CDR1 LGHDT and CDR2 YNNKEL (reference sequence). CDR3 size: 16 residues. CDR3 coding DNA: TGTGCCAGCAGCCAAGATCTTGCGGGGGGAATGGAGACCCAGTACTTC. It translates to CASSQDLAGGMETQYF.

The V and J genes are TRBV11-1 and TRBJ2-5, with D tentatively TRBD1 or TRBD2 (5 bases each). The germline V gene encodes CDR1 SGHAT and CDR2 FQDESV (reference sequence). CDR3 size: 14 residues. Trimming took 4 bases from V and 3 from J, leaving 12 bases between them. CDR3 sequence reads: CASSSGRLEETQYF. CDR3 sequence (DNA): TGTGCCAGCAGCTCGGGACGCCTTGAAGAGACCCAGTACTTC.

The rearrangement uses TRBV10-3 and TRBJ2-1; 9 nucleotides align to TRBD2. The CDR3 runs to 14 residues. Trimming at V came to 5 bases and at J to 7 bases, leaving 6 bases not matched to a gene. Germline V gene sequence: CDR1 ENHRY, CDR2 SYGVKD. The CDR3 loop reads CAISTGGGANEQFF. As DNA, the CDR3 is TGTGCCATCAGTACTGGCGGGGGGGCGAATGAGCAGTTCTTC.

V and J are TRBV7-8 and TRBJ2-1; 9 bases agree with TRBD1. The CDR3 contains 17 residues. V was pared by 6 bases and J by 2 bases, with 11 bases of the junction left unmatched. In germline, CDR1 is SGHVS, CDR2 FQNEAQ. The CDR3 DNA is TGTGCCAGCAGTTATACACCGGGACAGGGTCCCTACAATGAGCAGTTCTTC. Protein: CASSYTPGQGPYNEQFF.

The chain joins TRBV29-1 to TRBJ2-1, with TRBD2 matching 7 bases. V dropped 3 bases and J dropped 6; count of bases not matched to a gene: 5. Germline CDR1 SQVTM, CDR2 ANQGSEA. CDR3 length: 13 amino acids. The DNA of the CDR3 is TGCAGCGTTGAGCGGGAGCGCCCCAATGAGCAGTTCTTC. Translated: CSVERERPNEQFF.

This sequence joins TRBV7-8 and TRBJ1-2, with D perhaps matching TRBD1 (6 bases). The V gene's germline CDR1 is SGHVS and CDR2 FQNEAQ. The CDR3 is made up of 19 amino acids. Trimming pared 2 bases from V and 4 bases from J, leaving 26 bases between. The CDR3 loop is CASSLWRPGHPKGVYGYTF. CDR3 coding DNA: TGTGCCAGCAGCTTATGGAGGCCGGGACACCCTAAGGGGGTCTATGGCTACACCTTC.

A few counts support this clonotype. The chain carries TRBV7-2 and TRBJ2-6; D not resolved. The CDR3 length is 16 residues. The germline gives CDR1 SGHTA, CDR2 FQGNSA. Trimming shortened V by 7 bases and J by 0 bases, and 13 bases separated the two germline ends. This CDR3 reads CASNYILNSGANVLTF. CDR3 DNA sequence: TGTGCCAGCAACTATATTCTTAACTCTGGGGCCAACGTCCTGACTTTC.

This clonotype was seen a single time. The germline gene is not matched at one end of the junction; a read error may be the cause. The gene calls are TRBV20-1 and TRBJ2-1; the match to TRBD2 covers 8 bases. The CDR3 length is 15 residues. CDR1 DFQATT and CDR2 SNEGSKA come from the germline V gene (reference sequence). CDR3 region: CSVRNSGGLYDEQFF. The CDR3, as DNA: TGCAGTGTTAGAAACAGCGGGGGCCTTTACGATGAGCAGTTCTTC.

This clonotype was observed a handful of times. The chain combines TRBV7-6 with TRBJ2-1; D uncertain. V dropped 0 bases and J dropped 7 bases, with 13 bases sitting between them. CDR1 SGHVS and CDR2 FNYEAQ come from the germline V gene. This CDR3 region has 15 residues. This CDR3 reads CASSLAGMVFNEQFF. The CDR3 region has the DNA TGTGCCAGCAGCTTAGCAGGGATGGTTTTTAATGAGCAGTTCTTC. Full variable domain (remainder filled in from reference TRBV7-6 and TRBJ2-1): GAGVSQSPRYKVTKRGQDVALRCDPISGHVSLYWYRQALGQGPEFLTYFNYEAQQDKSGLPNDRFSAERPEGSISTLTIQRTEQRDSAMYRCASSLAGMVFNEQFFGPGTRLTVL.

Worth noting for this clonotype: Since a much larger clone is just one base distant, this may be a read error. The chain carries TRBV7-9 and TRBJ2-7; D might be TRBD1 or TRBD2, each matching 5 bases. Germline assignment: CDR1 SEHNR and CDR2 FQNEAQ (reference sequence). The CDR3 has 14 residues. CDR3 DNA: TGTGCCAGCAGCTCATCCGGGACCCCCTACGGGCAGTACTTC. Translated, it gives CASSSSGTPYGQYF. The full variable domain, its missing parts supplied by reference TRBV7-9 and TRBJ2-7, is DTGVSQNPRHKITKRGQNVTFRCDPISEHNRLYWYRQTLGQGPEFLTYFQNEAQLEKSRLLSDRFSAERPKGSFSTLEIQRTEQGDSAMYLCASSSSGTPYGQYFGPGTRLTVT.

This clonotype has a handful of counts. The chain has TRBV12-5 and TRBJ1-2, with 8 nucleotides matching TRBD1. The V gene's germline CDR1 is LGHNT and CDR2 FRNRAP. This CDR3 contains 14 residues. V trimming: 5 bases; J trimming: 8 bases; junction bases outside the gene matches: 10. The CDR3 protein is CASGGGQGFKGYTF. CDR3 nucleotide sequence: TGTGCTAGTGGTGGAGGACAGGGTTTTAAAGGCTACACCTTC.

The V gene is TRBV29-1, the J gene TRBJ1-2; 8 bases align to TRBD1. Germline CDR1 SQVTM, CDR2 ANQGSEA. The CDR3 sequence is 15 residues long. The V segment lost 7 bases and the J segment 6 bases; nucleotides outside the gene matches: 16. The CDR3 is CSANTGPGGADGYTF. The DNA for the CDR3 is TGCAGCGCCAACACCGGCCCAGGGGGCGCGGATGGCTACACCTTC. Combining the CDR3 with reference TRBV29-1 and TRBJ1-2 gives the whole variable domain SAVISQKPSRDICQRGTSLTIQCQVDSQVTMMFWYRQQPGQSLTLIATANQGSEATYESGFVIDKFPISRPNLTFSTLTVSNMSPEDSSIYLCSANTGPGGADGYTFGSGTRLTVV.

This clonotype came up many times. The genes are TRBV7-6 and TRBJ2-6; D may be TRBD2 (6 bases). Germline V gene sequence: CDR1 SGHVS, CDR2 FNYEAQ. The CDR3 runs 17 residues. V was trimmed by 1 base and J by 1 base, leaving 11 bases between them. CDR3 DNA: TGTGCCAGCAGCTTAGATACCCTAGCGTCTGGGGCCAACGTCCTGACTTTC. Protein: CASSLDTLASGANVLTF.

The genes are TRBV4-3 and TRBJ2-7; TRBD1 matches 9 bases. The CDR3 covers 16 residues. The V gene end was trimmed by 0 bases and the J gene end by 7 bases; junction bases not matched to a gene: 10. The germline CDR1 and CDR2 sequences are LGHNA and YSLEER. This CDR3 reads CASSQDYTGTGKEQYF. In DNA, the CDR3 is TGCGCCAGCAGCCAAGACTATACCGGGACAGGGAAAGAGCAGTACTTC.

This clonotype was detected only a few times. This chain connects TRBV18 to TRBJ1-2; TRBD1 agrees at 11 bases. V lost 6 bases and J lost 4; bases outside the gene matches: 13. Germline CDR1 is KGHSH and CDR2 is LQKENI. This CDR3 has 17 amino acids. The chain's CDR3 is CASSQLAGTGGLYGYTF. CDR3 nucleotide sequence: TGTGCCAGCTCTCAACTTGCCGGGACAGGGGGTCTCTATGGCTACACCTTC.

V gene TRBV9 combines with J gene TRBJ2-4; the match to TRBD1 covers 8 bases. The CDR3 is made up of 19 amino acids. V gave up 4 bases and J gave up 1 base; unmatched junction bases: 16. CDR1 is SGDLS and CDR2 is YYNGEE in the germline V gene. Here the CDR3 DNA reads TGTGCCAGCAGCTACGAAGGAACAGGGGGGCCCTGGGCCAAAAACATTCAGTACTTC. Its translation is CASSYEGTGGPWAKNIQYF.

The chain uses TRBV4-2 and TRBJ2-3, with 10 positions matching TRBD2. The V segment lost 4 bases and the J segment 0 bases; nucleotides outside the gene matches: 4. In germline, CDR1 is LGHNA, CDR2 YNFKEQ. This CDR3 has 16 amino acids. The DNA for the CDR3 is TGTGCCAGCAGCCCAACTAGCGGGGCTAGCACAGATACGCAGTATTTT. Translating gives CASSPTSGASTDTQYF.

The V and J genes are TRBV7-2 and TRBJ1-6, with D hard to call. The V gene lost 2 bases and the J gene lost 5 bases, with 13 bases spanning the gap. Germline V gene sequence: CDR1 SGHTA, CDR2 FQGNSA. CDR3 length: 16 amino acids. This chain's CDR3 is CASSLMGAGNNSPLHF. The CDR3 DNA reads TGTGCCAGCAGCTTAATGGGCGCCGGGAATAATTCACCCCTCCACTTT.

A few counts support this clonotype. This sequence joins TRBV18 and TRBJ2-5, with 7 bases lining up with TRBD1. CDR3 length equals 13 residues. Germline V gene sequence: CDR1 KGHSH, CDR2 LQKENI. With V trimmed by 6 bases and J by 5 bases, 6 bases remained unmatched. The CDR3 DNA reads TGTGCCAGCTCGGATACAGGGGATGAGACCCAGTACTTC. Amino acids: CASSDTGDETQYF.

This clonotype was seen a handful of times. As DNA, the CDR3 is TGTGCCAGCAGTCCCGCGGACAGGGGCTACACCTTC. Its translation is CASSPADRGYTF. The rearrangement joins TRBV12-3 or TRBV12-4 to TRBJ1-2, with 7 positions matching TRBD1. CDR3 size: 12 residues. J gave up 8 bases and V 5 bases, and 5 bases lay outside the gene matches.

This clonotype was counted only a few times. The genes are TRBV7-2 and TRBJ2-5, with TRBD2 as a possible D gene (7 bases). The CDR3 spans 15 residues. Trimming left V 0 bases short and J 5 bases short, with 13 bases between. Germline loops: CDR1 SGHTA, CDR2 FQGNSA. CDR3 DNA sequence: TGTGCCAGCAGCTTAGCATGGGGGGGCTGGGAGACCCAGTACTTC. This translates into CASSLAWGGWETQYF.

With respect to this clonotype: A much larger clone lies one base from this, so it may be a read error. J is TRBJ2-2 and V is TRBV6-6, with D unclear. Germline values: CDR1 MNHNY, CDR2 SVGAGI (reference sequence). The ends were cut back, 5 bases at V and 6 bases at J, with 4 bases in the middle. CDR3 length equals 11 residues. This chain's CDR3 is CASSNSGELFF. For the CDR3, the DNA is TGTGCCAGCAGTAATTCCGGGGAGCTGTTTTTT.

The V call is TRBV29-1, the J call TRBJ2-7; 10 positions agree with TRBD2. Germline CDR1 and CDR2: SQVTM and ANQGSEA. The CDR3 consists of 15 residues. Trimming at V came to 6 bases and at J to 4 bases, leaving 12 bases not matched to a gene. This CDR3 reads CSVYGLSGGEYEQYF. Here the CDR3 DNA reads TGCAGCGTCTACGGACTGAGCGGGGGGGAGTACGAGCAGTACTTC.

The chain combines TRBV20-1 with TRBJ2-1; 14 bases line up with TRBD2. The CDR3 loop spans 16 amino acids. CDR1 is DFQATT, CDR2 SNEGSKA, per germline (reference sequence). V trimming: 3 bases; J trimming: 2 bases; junction bases outside the gene matches: 3. CDR3 DNA: TGCAGTGCTAGGACTAGCGGGGGGGAGCCCTACAATGAGCAGTTCTTC. Translation gives CSARTSGGEPYNEQFF.

This chain joins TRBV20-1 and TRBJ1-2; 8 bases match TRBD1. The CDR3 has 13 amino acids. V was clipped by 6 bases and J by 2 bases; unmatched bases: 5. The germline V gene encodes CDR1 DFQATT and CDR2 SNEGSKA (reference sequence). The CDR3 region has the DNA TGCAGTGCCGGACAGGGTTCGAACTATGGCTACACCTTC. Its translation: CSAGQGSNYGYTF.

This clonotype has more than one count but fewer than ten. The gene calls are TRBV28 and TRBJ2-1, with TRBD2 matching over 9 bases. Germline trimming cut 5 bases from V and 5 bases from J; bases unmatched to any gene: 4. This CDR3 has 14 amino acids. Germline CDR1 and CDR2: MDHEN and SYDVKM. CDR3 nucleotides: TGTGCCAGCAGTAGACTAGCGGAGAACAATGAGCAGTTCTTC. Its translation: CASSRLAENNEQFF.

This clonotype was counted only a few times. The chain uses TRBV30 and TRBJ2-5; D ambiguous. The CDR3 runs 12 residues. Per germline, CDR1 GTSNPN and CDR2 SVGIG (reference sequence). V lost 5 bases, J lost 0 bases, and 7 bases lay in between. The chain's CDR3 is CAWGVHQETQYF. Here the CDR3 DNA reads TGTGCCTGGGGGGTCCACCAAGAGACCCAGTACTTC.

The V and J genes are TRBV5-5 and TRBJ2-5, with D perhaps TRBD1 or TRBD2 (5 bases each). The J call is doubtful: the DNA matches TRBJ2-7 better. The length of the CDR3 is 15 residues. Per the germline V gene, CDR1 is SGHKS and CDR2 is YYEKEE (reference sequence). The CDR3 DNA reads TGTGCCAGCAGCTTGGGGGACGTTAATACCTACGAGCAGTACTTC. Translation gives CASSLGDVNTYEQYF.